This record covers a single T cell receptor beta chain. Antigen: not known. The data derive from a study of cytomegalovirus exposure and HLA in healthy donors. Notes on the study in general: TCR sequences were mostly rare, though some public TCRs occurred in many donors.

13 Jbeta primers and 60 Vbeta primers were used for the PCR. TCRdb keeps only in-frame clones here, not all; method: immunoSEQ multiplex PCR. The sample lists over 80,000 clones; about 70% were seen once. The CDR3 loop spans 15 amino acids. J was trimmed by 7 bases and V by 3 bases; bases with no gene match: 6. The germline gives CDR1 LGHNT, CDR2 FRNRAP. Sample: PBMCs. The chain employs TRBV12-5 and TRBJ2-3; 11 bases map to TRBD2. The receptor's source is a woman aged 65 to 85 in good health and CMV-seropositive. CDR3 amino acids: CASGLASGRSNTQYF. The CDR3 DNA is TGTGCTAGTGGTTTAGCTAGCGGGAGGTCGAATACGCAGTATTTT.